This T cell receptor beta chain is drawn from a study of blood T cell repertoires in COVID-19. Study at large: Specimens from acute and convalescent COVID-19 originated in the United States, Italy and Spain. The analysed material was cDNA or gDNA that came from T cells, B-cell-depleted T cells, or PBMCs.

In the source study's methods: Using reference gene primer amplification, nucleated cell counts were estimated. Libraries were prepared by immunoSEQ multiplex PCR; TCRdb keeps only in-frame clonotypes and omits some of them. The D gene and trimming were derived from the DNA, and the V and J assignments and clone size from that table. The sample lists about 210,000 clones; roughly nine tenths were seen once. Trimming pared 7 bases from V and 1 base from J, leaving 14 bases between. The length of the CDR3 is 14 residues. Per the germline V gene, CDR1 is SGHNT and CDR2 is YYREEE (reference sequence). The chain is built from TRBV5-4 and TRBJ2-5; perhaps TRBD2 as D (7 bases). The sample comprised peripheral blood. This receptor was obtained from a man aged 30-40 years with acute or convalescent COVID-19. This chain's CDR3 is CASWRAGAQETQYF. For the CDR3, the DNA is TGTGCCAGCTGGCGCGCGGGGGCCCAAGAGACCCAGTACTTC.